The 24 T cell receptor beta chains given below trace back to one sample, sequenced in a study of T cells in Graves' hyperthyroidism and ophthalmopathy. From RNA transcripts, TCR beta CDR3 regions were amplified. RT-PCR in the first round (using the HTBI primer set) targeted the TCR CDR3. In TCRdb, the multiplex PCR reads were re-called with MiXCR into one record per CDR3 protein. The sample holds approximately 370,000 distinct CDR3 sequences; approximately 17% are singletons and the top ten take around a third. Sequencing used blood. These receptors all stem from a woman in her 30s with Graves' hyperthyroidism that later progressed to Graves' ophthalmopathy.

This clonotype was observed a few times. The chain couples TRBV28 to TRBJ2-7; tentatively, D is TRBD1 or TRBD2 (5 bases each). V lost 3 bases and J 3 bases, leaving 15 bases between the germline ends. The CDR3 covers 15 residues. CDR1 is MDHEN, CDR2 SYDVKM, per germline. The CDR3 DNA sequence: TGTGCCAGCAGTTTCTCCAGGGAGCTCATCTACGAGCAGTACTTC. It translates to CASSFSRELIYEQYF.

This clonotype is labeled as medium-sized. The V gene is TRBV2, the J gene TRBJ2-1; 8 nucleotides line up with TRBD2. V dropped 3 bases and J dropped 0; count of bases not matched to a gene: 1. The length of the CDR3 is 15 residues. Germline V gene data show CDR1 as SNHLY and CDR2 as FYNNEI. The CDR3 reads CASSESGSSYNEQFF. In nucleotides, the CDR3 is TGTGCCAGCAGTGAGAGCGGGAGCTCCTACAATGAGCAGTTCTTC. The full variable domain, its missing parts supplied by reference TRBV2 and TRBJ2-1, is EPEVTQTPSHQVTQMGQEVILRCVPISNHLYFYWYRQILGQKVEFLVSFYNNEISEKSEIFDDQFSVERPDGSNFTLKIRSTKLEDSAMYFCASSESGSSYNEQFFGPGTRLTVL.

In its sample, this clonotype was seen many times. The V gene is TRBV9, the J gene TRBJ2-1; a weak D match, TRBD1 (6 bases). Trimming pared 3 bases from V and 2 bases from J, leaving 12 bases between. The CDR3 has 15 amino acids. The germline CDR1 and CDR2 sequences are SGDLS and YYNGEE. The CDR3 loop is CASSGLQGTYNEQFF. CDR3 nucleotide sequence: TGTGCCAGCAGCGGATTACAGGGAACCTACAATGAGCAGTTCTTC.

V gene TRBV19 combines with J gene TRBJ1-3; D gene uncertain. Trimming stripped 9 bases from V and 4 bases from J, with 7 bases between. There are 11 residues in the CDR3. Per germline, CDR1 LNHDA and CDR2 SQIVND (reference sequence). The CDR3 nucleotides are TGTGCCAGCCGAAAAGGAAACACCATATATTTT. Protein: CASRKGNTIYF.

This clonotype has at least ten counts. This rearrangement joins TRBV27 to TRBJ1-1; tentative D call: TRBD1 (5 bases). Trimming shortened V by 8 bases and J by 4 bases, and 20 bases separated the two germline ends. Looked up from germline, CDR1 is MNHEY and CDR2 is SMNVEV (reference sequence). This CDR3 spans 15 amino acids. The DNA of the CDR3 is TGTGCCAGCGGAGAACGCGGGGGGTTGGGCACTGAAGCTTTCTTT. Encoded protein: CASGERGGLGTEAFF.

In its sample, this clonotype was seen many times. This CDR3 is CATETGTGTGELFF. For the CDR3, the DNA is TGTGCCACAGAAACCGGGACAGGGACCGGGGAGCTGTTTTTT. The chain links TRBV2 to TRBJ2-2, with 9 nucleotides matching TRBD1. This CDR3 is 14 amino acids long. Trimming removed 10 bases from V and 5 bases from J; junction bases left unmatched: 8. Germline V gene sequence: CDR1 SNHLY, CDR2 FYNNEI.

This clonotype was counted many times. The J gene is TRBJ2-1, the V gene TRBV10-3; 10 positions match TRBD1. Germline values: CDR1 ENHRY, CDR2 SYGVKD. V dropped 3 bases and J dropped 0; count of bases not matched to a gene: 8. CDR3 length equals 18 residues. The CDR3 coding sequence is TGTGCCATCAGTGACCCCGGGACAGGGGACTACTCCTACAATGAGCAGTTCTTC. Protein product: CAISDPGTGDYSYNEQFF.

V and J are TRBV11-2 and TRBJ1-1, with 8 bases fitting TRBD1. Trimming cost V 2 bases and J 1 base; bases outside gene matches: 9. The CDR3 loop spans 17 amino acids. Germline assignment: CDR1 SGHAT and CDR2 FQNNGV. CDR3 sequence reads: CASSLTPRQGKNTEAFF. As DNA, the CDR3 is TGTGCCAGCAGCTTAACTCCTAGACAGGGGAAGAACACTGAAGCTTTCTTT.

Ten or more counts support this clonotype. The chain joins TRBV20-1 to TRBJ2-7; 14 bases align to TRBD2. V was clipped by 5 bases and J by 5 bases; unmatched bases: 11. This CDR3 contains 16 residues. Germline-derived CDR1 and CDR2 are DFQATT and SNEGSKA (reference sequence). The CDR3: CSASRLAGGPRNEQYF. As DNA, the CDR3 is TGCAGTGCTTCCCGACTAGCGGGAGGGCCAAGAAACGAGCAGTACTTC.

This clonotype was recorded only once. The junction does not match germline at one end; this may be a read error. This chain links TRBV5-4 with TRBJ2-1; no clear D. Germline-derived CDR1 and CDR2 are SGHNT and YYREEE (reference sequence). The CDR3 has 15 residues. CDR3 sequence reads: CASSLAGPTYNEQSF. The CDR3 DNA reads as TGTGCCAGCAGCTTGGCGGGTCCCACCTACAATGAGCAGTCCTTC. Using reference TRBV5-4 and TRBJ2-1 for the parts outside the CDR3, the full variable domain is ETGVTQSPTHLIKTRGQQVTLRCSSQSGHNTVSWYQQALGQGPQFIFQYYREEENGRGNFPPRFSGLQFPNYSSELNVNALELDDSALYLCASSLAGPTYNEQSFGPGTRLTVL.

In this sample, this clonotype turned up many times. V is TRBV7-9 and J is TRBJ2-7; D gene uncertain. Germline V gene sequence: CDR1 SEHNR, CDR2 FQNEAQ (reference sequence). With 1 base removed from V and 5 bases from J, the gap between germline ends came to 6 bases. This CDR3 comprises 12 residues. The CDR3: CASSLERDEQYF. Written as DNA, the CDR3 is TGTGCCAGCAGCTTAGAAAGAGACGAGCAGTACTTC. The whole variable domain, filled in from reference TRBV7-9 and TRBJ2-7, reads DTGVSQNPRHKITKRGQNVTFRCDPISEHNRLYWYRQTLGQGPEFLTYFQNEAQLEKSRLLSDRFSAERPKGSFSTLEIQRTEQGDSAMYLCASSLERDEQYFGPGTRLTVT.

This clonotype was recorded a few times. A much larger clone lies one base from this, so it may be a read error. This chain links TRBV20-1 with TRBJ2-3; 7 nucleotides align to TRBD2. CDR3 length equals 15 residues. The germline gives CDR1 DFQATT, CDR2 SNEGSKA (reference sequence). CDR3 nucleotides: TGCAGTGCTCCGTGGGGAGGGCCGAGCACAGGTACGCAGTATTTT. Amino acids: CSAPWGGPSTGTQYF.

The chain carries TRBV12-3 or TRBV12-4 and TRBJ2-1, with 7 bases identical to TRBD2. This CDR3 has 15 amino acids. Germline trimming cut 6 bases from V and 6 bases from J; bases unmatched to any gene: 11. This CDR3 is CASSPTSREVNEQFF. Written as DNA, the CDR3 is TGTGCCAGCAGCCCGACTAGCAGGGAGGTCAATGAGCAGTTCTTC.

This clonotype appeared a few times. The gene calls are TRBV10-3 and TRBJ1-2, with D possibly being TRBD1 (5 bases). V lost 0 bases to trimming and J lost 7 bases, with 12 bases between them. The germline CDR1 and CDR2 sequences are ENHRY and SYGVKD. The CDR3 runs to 14 residues. This CDR3 is CAISESSQGGGYTF. Here the CDR3 DNA reads TGTGCCATCAGTGAGTCGAGTCAGGGTGGTGGCTACACCTTC.

This clonotype has at least ten counts. The chain recombines TRBV29-1 with TRBJ2-1; 16 positions agree with TRBD2. The germline gives CDR1 SQVTM, CDR2 ANQGSEA. The V gene end was trimmed by 7 bases and the J gene end by 10 bases; junction bases not matched to a gene: 4. The length of the CDR3 is 13 residues. CDR3 sequence: CSGGGLAGGEQFF. Written as DNA, the CDR3 is TGCAGCGGGGGGGGACTAGCGGGAGGGGAGCAGTTCTTC.

The sample holds many counts of this clonotype. This chain connects TRBV5-1 to TRBJ2-7; no firm D call. The CDR3 is made up of 13 amino acids. V was clipped by 5 bases and J by 1 base, with 10 bases between them. Per the germline V gene, CDR1 is SGHRS and CDR2 is YFSETQ. The CDR3, as DNA: TGCGCCAGCAGTCCCAGAACATCCTACGAGCAGTACTTC. Translated, it gives CASSPRTSYEQYF.

The rearrangement links TRBV29-1 to TRBJ2-1; no definite D call. V was clipped by 5 bases and J by 0 bases, with 14 bases between them. The CDR3 has 15 residues. The germline V gene has CDR1 SQVTM and CDR2 ANQGSEA. CDR3 nucleotide sequence: TGCAGCGTTTCCATCGGGCGGAGCTCCTACAATGAGCAGTTCTTC. This translates into CSVSIGRSSYNEQFF.

In this sample, this clonotype turned up many times. The chain combines TRBV3-1 with TRBJ1-1; tentatively, D is TRBD1 (6 bases). The CDR3 is 15 amino acids. Per germline, CDR1 LGHDT and CDR2 YNNKEL (reference sequence). The V end was cut by 4 bases, the J end by 1 base, with 13 bases between. This CDR3 reads CASSPEGGENTEAFF. Here the CDR3 DNA reads TGTGCCAGCAGCCCCGAGGGGGGCGAGAACACTGAAGCTTTCTTT.

This clonotype was picked up many times. The J gene is TRBJ1-2, the V gene TRBV5-1; D gene ambiguous. Trimming took 0 bases from V and 4 from J, leaving 7 bases between them. CDR1 is SGHRS and CDR2 is YFSETQ in the germline V gene. CDR3 size: 13 residues. CDR3 coding DNA: TGCGCCAGCAGCTTGGGGGAATCCTATGGCTACACCTTC. Protein sequence: CASSLGESYGYTF.

This clonotype came up many times. The rearrangement joins TRBV28 to TRBJ1-2, with D unresolved. This CDR3 is built from 12 residues. The germline V gene encodes CDR1 MDHEN and CDR2 SYDVKM. The germline V and J ends were trimmed by 5 bases and 4 bases, with 8 bases remaining between them. CDR3 residues: CASSDPGYGYTF. In DNA form, the CDR3 reads TGTGCCAGCAGTGACCCTGGCTATGGCTACACCTTC.

In its sample, this clonotype was seen a few times. The V and J genes are TRBV15 and TRBJ2-5, with 8 bases matching TRBD1. The CDR3 extends over 15 amino acids. The trim removed 0 bases at V and 5 bases at J, leaving 5 bases unmatched. Germline V gene lookup returns CDR1 LNHNV and CDR2 YYDKDF (reference sequence). The CDR3 here is CATSRDRTGKETQYF. The CDR3, as DNA: TGTGCCACCAGCAGAGATCGGACAGGGAAGGAGACCCAGTACTTC.

The sample holds many counts of this clonotype. The genes are TRBV7-9 and TRBJ2-1, with TRBD1 identical over 9 bases. The CDR3 is 14 amino acids. V dropped 7 bases and J dropped 4; count of bases not matched to a gene: 5. CDR1 is SEHNR and CDR2 is FQNEAQ in the germline V gene (reference sequence). The CDR3 reads CASIPTGGYNEQFF. The DNA of the CDR3 is TGTGCCAGCATCCCGACAGGGGGGTACAATGAGCAGTTCTTC.

This chain uses TRBV5-6 with TRBJ2-7; TRBD2 matches at 12 bases. The V gene's germline CDR1 is SGHDT and CDR2 YYEEEE. V gave up 3 bases and J gave up 3 bases; unmatched junction bases: 7. The CDR3 contains 16 residues. DNA for the CDR3: TGTGCCAGCAGCTATGGACTAGCGGGGCGAATCTACGAGCAGTACTTC. Translation: CASSYGLAGRIYEQYF.

This clonotype was seen only a few times. The chain has TRBV7-6 and TRBJ1-4; D is ambiguous. The V and J ends lost 6 bases and 0 bases respectively, with 11 bases between them. Germline V CDR1 and CDR2: SGHVS, FNYEAQ. This CDR3 region has 15 residues. The CDR3 sequence is CASRRYSATNEKLFF. As DNA, the CDR3 is TGTGCCAGCAGACGATACTCTGCAACTAATGAAAAACTGTTTTTT.